This entry lists 3 T cell receptor beta chains sequenced from one sample in a study of glioma-infiltrating T cells after dendritic cell vaccination. Libraries were prepared by immunoSEQ multiplex PCR; TCRdb keeps only in-frame clonotypes and omits some of them. The repertoire holds more than 20,000 clones, with around 79% as singletons. Sample: blood, taken before dendritic cell vaccination. Receptors originate from a human donor with glioblastoma.

This clone was observed a handful of times. A read error may produce the germline difference seen at one junction end. This chain joins TRBV13 and TRBJ2-1; 15 bases map to TRBD2. The CDR3 has 16 amino acids. Germline-derived CDR1 and CDR2 are PRHDT and FYEKMQ (reference sequence). DNA for the CDR3: TGTGCCAGCAGCGTAGGACTAGCGGGAGGGTACAATGAGCAGTTCTTC. Translating gives CASSVGLAGGYNEQFF. The complete variable domain, with remaining parts taken from reference TRBV13 and TRBJ2-1, reads AAGVIQSPRHLIKEKRETATLKCYPIPRHDTVYWYQQGPGQDPQFLISFYEKMQSDKGSIPDRFSAQQFSDYHSELNMSSLELGDSALYFCASSVGLAGGYNEQFFGPGTRLTVL.

This clone appeared once. V usage is TRBV19 and J usage is TRBJ1-2; maybe TRBD1 (6 bases). V was shortened by 8 bases and J by 5 bases, with 18 bases between the two germline ends. The germline CDR1 and CDR2 sequences are LNHDA and SQIVND (reference sequence). There are 14 residues in the CDR3. The CDR3 sequence: CASSLTGRSYGYTF. The CDR3 bases are TGTGCCAGTTCGTTGACAGGTCGAAGTTATGGCTACACCTTC.

This clone was counted only a few times. This rearrangement joins TRBV30 to TRBJ2-3, with D perhaps TRBD1 (5 bases). The CDR3 is made up of 15 amino acids. V lost 0 bases, J lost 3 bases, and 13 bases lay in between. CDR1 is GTSNPN, CDR2 SVGIG, per germline (reference sequence). CDR3 nucleotides: TGTGCCTGGAGTGTCCTTCGACAGACTACAGATACGCAGTATTTT. Its translation is CAWSVLRQTTDTQYF.